This T cell receptor beta chain was sequenced in a study of blood T cell repertoires in COVID-19. Overall study: The cDNA or gDNA used as material had been derived from T cells, B-cell-depleted T cells, or PBMCs.

Authors' analysis steps: Amplifying reference gene primers gave estimates of nucleated cell counts. Data came from immunoSEQ multiplex PCR; TCRdb stores just in-frame clones and leaves some out. From that table come the V and J calls and clone size; the DNA was used to work out D and trimming. The repertoire holds fewer than 250,000 clones, with about four fifths as singletons. Recruits, aged roughly 18 to 89 years, lived in some 25 US areas. Recovered Cohort 3 donors showed two negative PCRs, clearance, or symptom resolution. This clone was counted at least ten times. J gave up 5 bases and V 6 bases, and 9 bases lay outside the gene matches. The CDR3 has 14 residues. Germline V CDR1 and CDR2: LNHDA, SQIVND (reference sequence).

This clonotype was sampled from a woman under 40 who had recovered from COVID-19. This chain links TRBV19 with TRBJ1-2, with TRBD1 matching 7 bases. Sequenced input: PBMCs or T cells enriched from blood (not recorded which). CDR3 DNA: TGTGCCAGTAGAAGGGGGCAGGGGCCTTATGGCTACACCTTC. Encoded protein: CASRRGQGPYGYTF.